The rows below give T cell receptor beta chains drawn from one sample of a study of blood T cell repertoires in COVID-19. Only in-frame clones appear in the TCRdb table, and some are missing; sequencing was by immunoSEQ multiplex PCR. The data contain 150,000 to 250,000 clones, about 86% of them singletons. Material for sequencing was PBMCs or T cells enriched from blood (not recorded which). Receptors originate from a man in his forties or fifties who had recovered from COVID-19. The CDR3 runs from the conserved cysteine through the conserved F or W. A D gene is named only where the DNA matches it firmly. Clone size is not always given. Where it is, it says once, few, many or a class for expanded clones.

V	J	D	size	CDR3	DNA
TRBV28	TRBJ2-5	TRBD2	-	CASSLAGGREETQYF	TGTGCCAGCAGTTTAGCGGGGGGGCGTGAGGAGACCCAGTACTTC
TRBV11-1	TRBJ1-2	-	-	CASSSLSGYTF	TGTGCCAGCAGCTCTCTTAGTGGCTACACCTTC
TRBV7-2	TRBJ2-7	TRBD1	-	CASSPRTGNTYEQYF	TGTGCCAGCAGCCCTCGGACAGGAAACACCTACGAGCAGTACTTC
TRBV11-1	TRBJ1-6	-	-	CASSLGAPNQKSPLHF	TGTGCCAGCAGCTTGGGGGCCCCTAACCAAAAATCACCCCTCCACTTT
TRBV5-4	TRBJ1-1	-	-	CASSTGRDTEAFF	TGTGCCAGCAGCACGGGGAGGGATACTGAAGCTTTCTTT
TRBV4-2	TRBJ2-7	TRBD1	-	CASSQPDRVVEQYF	TGTGCCAGCAGCCAGCCCGACAGGGTAGTCGAGCAGTACTTC
TRBV2	TRBJ1-1	-	-	CASSPLGLGLEAFF	TGTGCCAGCAGTCCCCTGGGTTTGGGGCTTGAAGCTTTCTTT
TRBV3-1/TRBV3-2	TRBJ1-3	-	-	CASSQAEGNTIYF	TGTGCCAGCAGCCAAGCTGAGGGAAACACCATATATTTT
TRBV13	TRBJ2-1	TRBD2	-	CASSLSGGYNEQFF	TGTGCCAGCAGCTTGTCGGGGGGTTACAATGAGCAGTTCTTC
TRBV11-2	TRBJ2-7	-	once	CASSSPIDSYEQYF	TGTGCCAGCAGCTCCCCCATAGACTCCTACGAGCAGTACTTC
TRBV7-8	TRBJ1-5	-	-	CASSPDSLPNQPQHF	TGTGCCAGCAGCCCGGACAGCCTTCCTAATCAGCCCCAGCATTTT
TRBV5-1	TRBJ2-7	-	-	CASSLYPAGGLGSYEQYF	TGCGCCAGCAGCTTGTACCCCGCCGGAGGGCTTGGGTCCTACGAGCAGTACTTC
TRBV9	TRBJ2-7	-	-	CASSVAGAPANEQYF	TGTGCCAGCAGCGTAGCGGGAGCCCCCGCAAACGAGCAGTACTTC
TRBV5-1	TRBJ2-3	-	-	CASSEEVTTSTDTQYF	TGCGCCAGCAGCGAGGAGGTTACTACTAGCACAGATACGCAGTATTTT
TRBV6-5	TRBJ1-6	-	-	CASSYRGSPLHF	TGTGCCAGCAGTTACAGGGGGTCACCCCTCCACTTT
TRBV4-1	TRBJ1-5	TRBD1	-	CASSRTGGLSNQPQHF	TGCGCCAGCAGCCGGACAGGGGGACTAAGCAATCAGCCCCAGCATTTT
TRBV27	TRBJ1-1	TRBD1	-	CASSLRQGATEAFF	TGTGCCAGCAGTTTAAGGCAGGGGGCAACTGAAGCTTTCTTT
TRBV5-1	TRBJ2-6	-	few	CASSLVTRGAGANVLTF	TGCGCCAGCAGCTTGGTGACTCGGGGGGCGGGAGCCAACGTCCTGACTTTC
TRBV11-2	TRBJ2-3	TRBD2	-	CASSSSGGDTDTQYF	TGTGCCAGCAGCTCTAGCGGGGGGGACACAGATACGCAGTATTTT
TRBV19	TRBJ1-2	-	-	CASSIVGRVGYGYTF	TGTGCCAGTAGTATAGTGGGCAGGGTCGGCTATGGCTACACCTTC
TRBV7-2	TRBJ1-6	-	-	CASSSWEGLTYNSPLHF	TGTGCCAGCAGCTCCTGGGAGGGACTGACCTATAATTCACCCCTCCACTTT
TRBV28	TRBJ1-1	-	few	CASSEDWYPTEAFF	TGTGCCAGCAGTGAGGACTGGTACCCAACTGAAGCTTTCTTT
TRBV5-1	TRBJ2-3	-	-	CASSRTGGWNTQYF	TGCGCCAGCAGCCGCACCGGGGGTTGGAATACGCAGTATTTT
TRBV5-4	TRBJ1-1	-	-	CASSSNPGTTNTEAFF	TGTGCCAGCAGCTCGAACCCCGGGACAACGAACACTGAAGCTTTCTTT
TRBV18	TRBJ1-2	-	few	CASSRTDGISNTF	TGTGCCAGCTCACGGACTGACGGGATCTCTAACACCTTC
TRBV18	TRBJ2-1	TRBD1	-	CASSSDRGQGNEQFF	TGTGCCAGCTCATCCGACAGAGGACAGGGCAACGAGCAGTTCTTC
TRBV6-5	TRBJ2-2	TRBD1	-	CASRAQGGLTGELFF	TGTGCCAGCAGAGCACAGGGGGGCCTTACCGGGGAGCTGTTTTTT
TRBV4-1	TRBJ1-1	-	-	CASSRGPSEIAFF	TGCGCCAGCAGCCGCGGCCCAAGCGAGATAGCTTTCTTT
TRBV5-4	TRBJ1-1	TRBD1	-	CASSWEGQGGTEAFF	TGTGCCAGCAGCTGGGAGGGACAGGGTGGCACTGAAGCTTTCTTT
TRBV9	TRBJ1-4	TRBD1	-	CASSASTGQREKLFF	TGTGCCAGCAGCGCCTCGACAGGGCAAAGGGAAAAACTGTTTTTT
TRBV4-1	TRBJ1-1	-	-	CASSQGLRAFF	TGCGCCAGCAGCCAGGGACTTAGAGCTTTCTTT
TRBV29-1	TRBJ2-2	TRBD1	-	CSVPGQRTGELFF	TGCAGCGTACCGGGACAGCGCACCGGGGAGCTGTTTTTT
TRBV7-9	TRBJ1-2	TRBD1	-	CASSSPGQVSYGYTF	TGTGCCAGCAGCTCGCCCGGACAGGTCTCCTATGGCTACACCTTC
TRBV30	TRBJ1-1	-	once	CAWGRGTEAFF	TGTGCCTGGGGCAGGGGAACTGAAGCTTTCTTT
TRBV28	TRBJ1-6	-	-	CASSFHSSNSPLHF	TGTGCCAGCAGTTTCCACAGTTCTAATTCACCCCTCCACTTT
TRBV6-2/TRBV6-3	TRBJ2-5	-	-	CASSYFRGASETQYF	TGTGCCAGCAGTTACTTCCGGGGGGCCTCAGAGACCCAGTACTTC